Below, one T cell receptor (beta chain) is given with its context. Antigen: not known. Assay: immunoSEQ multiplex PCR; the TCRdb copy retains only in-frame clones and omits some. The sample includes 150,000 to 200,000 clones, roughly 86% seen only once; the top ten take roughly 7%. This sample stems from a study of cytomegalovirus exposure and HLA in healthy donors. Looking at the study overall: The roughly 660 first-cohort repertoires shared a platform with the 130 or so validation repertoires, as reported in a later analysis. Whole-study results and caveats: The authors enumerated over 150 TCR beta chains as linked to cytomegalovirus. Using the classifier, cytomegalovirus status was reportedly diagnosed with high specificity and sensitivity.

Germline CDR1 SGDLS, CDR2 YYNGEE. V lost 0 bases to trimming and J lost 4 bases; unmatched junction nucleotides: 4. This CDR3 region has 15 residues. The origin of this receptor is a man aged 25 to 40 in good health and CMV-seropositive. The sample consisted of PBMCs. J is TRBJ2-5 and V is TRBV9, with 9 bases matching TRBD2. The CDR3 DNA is TGTGCCAGCAGCGTAGACGCGGGAGGGCCAGAGACCCAGTACTTC. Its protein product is CASSVDAGGPETQYF.